The clone carrying this TCR beta chain was recorded at least ten times. Given a much more abundant clone one base away, this may be a read error. This record belongs to a study of T cells in Graves' hyperthyroidism and ophthalmopathy. CDR3 size: 15 residues. Germline CDR1 SEHNR, CDR2 FQNEAQ (reference sequence). Amplification targeted TCR beta CDR3 regions from RNA transcripts. TCR CDR3 underwent first-round RT-PCR with the HTBI primer set. Each CDR3 protein gets one entry after TCRdb re-called the multiplex PCR reads with MiXCR. The sample shows 400,000 to 500,000 distinct CDR3 sequences, roughly 14% of them seen only once.

The sequencing input was blood. The rearrangement joins TRBV7-9 to TRBJ2-1; the match to TRBD2 covers 8 bases. This TCR was sampled from a man aged 18 to 29 with Graves' ophthalmopathy. The CDR3 coding sequence is TGTGCCAGCAGCATAGCGGGGAGCTCCTACAATGAGCAGTTCTTC. Protein sequence: CASSIAGSSYNEQFF.